This T cell receptor (beta chain) is from a study of cytomegalovirus exposure and HLA in healthy donors. About the study: Out of about 180 million T cells, an earlier analysis found around 120 million unique TCR beta sequences in total.

The CDR3 extends over 13 amino acids. Trimming at V came to 4 bases and at J to 3 bases, leaving 2 bases not matched to a gene. As to this clone: The antigen is undetermined.

Study conclusions and caveats: In vitro, a few CMV-associated chains proved specific for CMV antigens. Reports indicated that the classifier achieved high specificity and sensitivity in diagnosing cytomegalovirus status.

Amplification used 60 Vbeta primers and 13 Jbeta primers. TCRdb's table, derived via immunoSEQ multiplex PCR, lists solely in-frame clones and lacks some. The table lists more than 80,000 clones, roughly 75% of them singletons. The chain recombines TRBV23-1 with TRBJ2-5; TRBD1 aligns across 7 bases. TRBV23-1 is annotated as an ORF whose role is uncertain. The source of this sequence is a man aged 55 to 70 in good health and CMV-seronegative. The specimen sequenced was PBMCs. Here the CDR3 DNA reads TGCGCCAGCAGTCGGGGGACAGAAGAGACCCAGTACTTC. Protein sequence: CASSRGTEETQYF.